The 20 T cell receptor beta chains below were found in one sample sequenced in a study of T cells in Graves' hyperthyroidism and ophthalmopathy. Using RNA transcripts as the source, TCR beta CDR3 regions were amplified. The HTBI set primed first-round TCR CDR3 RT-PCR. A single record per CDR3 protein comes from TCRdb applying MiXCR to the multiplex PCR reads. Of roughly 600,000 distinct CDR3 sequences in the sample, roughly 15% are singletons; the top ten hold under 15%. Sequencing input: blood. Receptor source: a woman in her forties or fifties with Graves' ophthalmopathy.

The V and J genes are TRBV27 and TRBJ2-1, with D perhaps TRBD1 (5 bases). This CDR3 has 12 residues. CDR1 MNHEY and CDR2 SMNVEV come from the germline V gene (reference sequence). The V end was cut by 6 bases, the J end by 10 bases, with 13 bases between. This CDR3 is CASRRDSFEQFF. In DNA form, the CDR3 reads TGTGCCAGCAGACGAGACAGCTTCGAGCAGTTCTTC.

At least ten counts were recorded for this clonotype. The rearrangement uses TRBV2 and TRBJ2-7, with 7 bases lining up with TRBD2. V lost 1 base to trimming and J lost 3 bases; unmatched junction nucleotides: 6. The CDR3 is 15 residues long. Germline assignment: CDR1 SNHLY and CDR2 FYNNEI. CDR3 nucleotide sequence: TGTGCCAGCAGTGAAGTTTTTGCGGGAGACTACGAGCAGTACTTC. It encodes CASSEVFAGDYEQYF.

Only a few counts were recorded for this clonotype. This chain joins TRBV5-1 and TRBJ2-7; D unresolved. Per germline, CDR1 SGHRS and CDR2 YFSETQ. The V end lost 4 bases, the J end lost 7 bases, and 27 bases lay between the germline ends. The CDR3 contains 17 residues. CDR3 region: CASSPVAQYSFAMEQYF. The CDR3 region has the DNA TGCGCCAGCAGCCCTGTTGCGCAGTATAGCTTTGCTATGGAGCAGTACTTC. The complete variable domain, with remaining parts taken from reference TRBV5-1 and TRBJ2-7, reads KAGVTQTPRYLIKTRGQQVTLSCSPISGHRSVSWYQQTPGQGLQFLFEYFSETQRNKGNFPGRFSGRQFSNSRSEMNVSTLELGDSALYLCASSPVAQYSFAMEQYFGPGTRLTVT.

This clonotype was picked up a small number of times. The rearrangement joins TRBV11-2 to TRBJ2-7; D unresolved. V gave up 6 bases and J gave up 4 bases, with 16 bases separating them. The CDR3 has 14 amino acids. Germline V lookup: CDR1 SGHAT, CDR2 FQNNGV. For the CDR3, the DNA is TGTGCCAGCAGTCTCCGGGCCCAAACTTACGAGCAGTACTTC. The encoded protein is CASSLRAQTYEQYF.

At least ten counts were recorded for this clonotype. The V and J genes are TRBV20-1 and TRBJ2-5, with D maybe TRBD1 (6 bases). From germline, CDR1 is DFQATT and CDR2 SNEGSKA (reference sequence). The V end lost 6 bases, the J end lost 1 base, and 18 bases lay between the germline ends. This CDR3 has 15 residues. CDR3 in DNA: TGCAGTGCCGATTCCATAATGACAGGCCAAGAGACCCAGTACTTC. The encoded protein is CSADSIMTGQETQYF.

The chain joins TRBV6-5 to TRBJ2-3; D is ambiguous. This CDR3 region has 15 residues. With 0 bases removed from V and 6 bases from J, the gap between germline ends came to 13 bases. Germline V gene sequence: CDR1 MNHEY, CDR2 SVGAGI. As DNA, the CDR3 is TGTGCCAGCAGTTACTCGAGCGAGTGGTCTGATACGCAGTATTTT. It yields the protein CASSYSSEWSDTQYF.

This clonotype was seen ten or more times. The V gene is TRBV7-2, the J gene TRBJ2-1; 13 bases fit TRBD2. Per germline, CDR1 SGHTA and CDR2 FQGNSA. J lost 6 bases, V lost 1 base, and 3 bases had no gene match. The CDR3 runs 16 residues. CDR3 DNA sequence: TGTGCCAGCAGCTTAGGACTAGCGGGAGGTATCAATGAGCAGTTCTTC. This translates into CASSLGLAGGINEQFF.

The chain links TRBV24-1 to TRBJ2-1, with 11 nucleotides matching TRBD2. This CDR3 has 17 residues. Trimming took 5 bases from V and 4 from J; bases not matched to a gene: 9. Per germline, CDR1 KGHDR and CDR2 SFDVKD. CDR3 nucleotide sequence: TGTGCCACCAGTGGGGGTCCGGGGACTAGCGGTTACAATGAGCAGTTCTTC. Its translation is CATSGGPGTSGYNEQFF.

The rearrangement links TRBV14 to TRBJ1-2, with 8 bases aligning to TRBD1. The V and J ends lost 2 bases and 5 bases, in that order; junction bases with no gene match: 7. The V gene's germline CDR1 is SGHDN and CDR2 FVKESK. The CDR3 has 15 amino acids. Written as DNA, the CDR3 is TGTGCCAGCAGCCAAAGGGGGACAGGCATATATGGCTACACCTTC. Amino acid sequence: CASSQRGTGIYGYTF.

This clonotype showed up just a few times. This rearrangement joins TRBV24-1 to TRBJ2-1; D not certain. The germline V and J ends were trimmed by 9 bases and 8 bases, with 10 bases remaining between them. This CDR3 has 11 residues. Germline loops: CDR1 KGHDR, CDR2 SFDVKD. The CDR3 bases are TGTGCCACCGGGCCTTTCGATGAGCAGTTCTTC. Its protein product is CATGPFDEQFF.

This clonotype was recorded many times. The CDR3 nucleotides read TGTGCCAGCAGGTCCATCCCGGGACCGGGCAATCAGCCCCAGCATTTT. Protein: CASRSIPGPGNQPQHF. The chain couples TRBV27 to TRBJ1-5, with D possibly being TRBD1 (5 bases). CDR3 length: 16 amino acids. Trimming took off 6 bases at V and 2 bases at J, with 17 bases between the two ends. Germline V lookup: CDR1 MNHEY, CDR2 SMNVEV (reference sequence).

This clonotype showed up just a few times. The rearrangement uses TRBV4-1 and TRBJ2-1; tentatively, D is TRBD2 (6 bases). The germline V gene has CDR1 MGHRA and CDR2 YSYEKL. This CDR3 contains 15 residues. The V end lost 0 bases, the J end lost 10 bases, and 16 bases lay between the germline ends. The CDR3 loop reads CASSQEPTLATEQFF. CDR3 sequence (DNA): TGCGCCAGCAGCCAAGAACCGACACTAGCTACCGAGCAGTTCTTC.

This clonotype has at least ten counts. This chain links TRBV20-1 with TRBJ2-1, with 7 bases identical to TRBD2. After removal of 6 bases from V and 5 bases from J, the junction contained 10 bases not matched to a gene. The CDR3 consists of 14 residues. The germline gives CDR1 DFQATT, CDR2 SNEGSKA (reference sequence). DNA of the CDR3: TGCAGTGCCCTAAGCGGGATGGACGACAATGAGCAGTTCTTC. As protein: CSALSGMDDNEQFF.

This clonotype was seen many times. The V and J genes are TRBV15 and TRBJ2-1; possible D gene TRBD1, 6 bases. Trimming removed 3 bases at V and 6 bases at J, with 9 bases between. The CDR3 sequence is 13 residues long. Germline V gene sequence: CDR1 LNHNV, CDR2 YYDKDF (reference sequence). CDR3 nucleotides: TGTGCCACCAGCAGCTCAGGGGCCAATGAGCAGTTCTTC. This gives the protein CATSSSGANEQFF.

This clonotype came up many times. The CDR3 protein is CASSLGKGGTDTQYF. The CDR3 DNA reads TGTGCCAGCAGCTTGGGGAAAGGTGGCACAGATACGCAGTATTTT. This chain links TRBV5-8 with TRBJ2-3, with D unclear. The germline V and J ends were trimmed by 0 bases and 1 base, with 9 bases remaining between them. The CDR3 loop spans 15 amino acids. Germline V lookup: CDR1 SGHTS, CDR2 YDEGEE. The full variable domain, in which reference TRBV5-8 and TRBJ2-3 provide the parts outside the CDR3, is EAGVTQSPTHLIKTRGQQATLRCSPISGHTSVYWYQQALGLGLQFLLWYDEGEERNRGNFPPRFSGRQFPNYSSELNVNALELEDSALYLCASSLGKGGTDTQYFGPGTRLTVL.

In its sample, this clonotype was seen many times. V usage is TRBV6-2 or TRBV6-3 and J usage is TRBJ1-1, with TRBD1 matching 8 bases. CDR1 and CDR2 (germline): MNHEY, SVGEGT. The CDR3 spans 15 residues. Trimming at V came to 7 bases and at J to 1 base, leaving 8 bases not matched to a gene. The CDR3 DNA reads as TGTGCCAGCATTAAACACGGGACAGGGAACACTGAAGCTTTCTTT. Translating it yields CASIKHGTGNTEAFF.

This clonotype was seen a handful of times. The CDR3 region is CASTELATAGELFF. The DNA for the CDR3 is TGTGCCAGCACCGAACTAGCGACAGCCGGGGAGCTGTTTTTT. The V gene is TRBV11-2, the J gene TRBJ2-2; 7 nucleotides align to TRBD2. Germline values: CDR1 SGHAT, CDR2 FQNNGV. The trim removed 7 bases at V and 6 bases at J, leaving 8 bases unmatched. The CDR3 sequence is 14 residues long.

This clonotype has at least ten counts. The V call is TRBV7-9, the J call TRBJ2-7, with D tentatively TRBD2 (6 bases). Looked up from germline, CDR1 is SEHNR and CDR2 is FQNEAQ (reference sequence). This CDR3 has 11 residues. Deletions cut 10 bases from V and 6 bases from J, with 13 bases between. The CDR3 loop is CAIAGGTEQYF. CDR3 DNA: TGTGCCATCGCCGGGGGAACCGAGCAGTACTTC.

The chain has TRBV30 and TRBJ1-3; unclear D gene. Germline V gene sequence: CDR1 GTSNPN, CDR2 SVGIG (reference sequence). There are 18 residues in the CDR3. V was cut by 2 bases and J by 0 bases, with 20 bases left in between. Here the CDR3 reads CAWSNLFGPTYSGNTIYF. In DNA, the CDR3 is TGTGCCTGGAGTAATTTGTTCGGCCCGACATACTCTGGAAACACCATATATTTT.

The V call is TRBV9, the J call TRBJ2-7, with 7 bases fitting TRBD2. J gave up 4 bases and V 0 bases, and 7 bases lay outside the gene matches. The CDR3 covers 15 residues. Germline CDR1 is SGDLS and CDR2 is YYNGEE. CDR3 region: CASSVAVGLGYEQYF. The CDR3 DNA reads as TGTGCCAGCAGCGTAGCTGTTGGACTAGGATACGAGCAGTACTTC. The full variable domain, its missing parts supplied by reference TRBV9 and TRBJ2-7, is DSGVTQTPKHLITATGQRVTLRCSPRSGDLSVYWYQQSLDQGLQFLIQYYNGEERAKGNILERFSAQQFPDLHSELNLSSLELGDSALYFCASSVAVGLGYEQYFGPGTRLTVT.